This TCR beta chain is from a study of blood T cells in healthy people across ages. The V gene's germline CDR1 is SGDLS and CDR2 YYNGEE. This CDR3 spans 15 amino acids. V was pared by 4 bases and J by 5 bases, with 9 bases of the junction left unmatched. With a J-beta primer mix and a sample-barcoded 5' primer, a second PCR ran about 6 to 11 cycles. TCRdb re-derived calls from the 5' RACE reads in MiXCR, one entry per CDR3 protein. Here the sample spans approximately 800,000 distinct CDR3 sequences, roughly 34% being singletons. The sequence was collected from a man between 18 and 35 years old in good health. Specimen: blood. The chain uses TRBV9 and TRBJ2-7; 10 nucleotides match TRBD2. The CDR3 loop is CASSPTSGWYNEQYF. The CDR3 nucleotides read TGTGCCAGCAGCCCGACTAGCGGGTGGTACAACGAGCAGTACTTC.